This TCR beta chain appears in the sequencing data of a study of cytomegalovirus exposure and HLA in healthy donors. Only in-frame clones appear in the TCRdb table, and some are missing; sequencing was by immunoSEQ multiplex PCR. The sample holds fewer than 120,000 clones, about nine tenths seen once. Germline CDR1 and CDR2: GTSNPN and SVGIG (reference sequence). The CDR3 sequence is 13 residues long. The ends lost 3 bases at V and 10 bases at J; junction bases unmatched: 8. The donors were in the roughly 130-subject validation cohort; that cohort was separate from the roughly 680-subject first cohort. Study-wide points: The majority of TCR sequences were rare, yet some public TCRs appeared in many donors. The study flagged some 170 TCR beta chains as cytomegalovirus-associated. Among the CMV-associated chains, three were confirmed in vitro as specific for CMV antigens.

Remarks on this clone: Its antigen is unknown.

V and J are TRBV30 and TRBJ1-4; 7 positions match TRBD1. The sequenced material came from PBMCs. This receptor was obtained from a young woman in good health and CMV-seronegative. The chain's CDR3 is CAWRTGSEGKLFF. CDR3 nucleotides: TGTGCCTGGAGGACAGGGTCTGAAGGAAAACTGTTTTTT.